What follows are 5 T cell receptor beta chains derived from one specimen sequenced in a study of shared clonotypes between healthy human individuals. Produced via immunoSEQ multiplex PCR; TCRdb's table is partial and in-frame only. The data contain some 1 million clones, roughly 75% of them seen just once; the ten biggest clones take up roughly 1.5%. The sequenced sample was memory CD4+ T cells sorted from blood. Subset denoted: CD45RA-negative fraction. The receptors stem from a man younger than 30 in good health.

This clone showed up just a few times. CDR3 nucleotide sequence: TGTGCCAGCAGTGGGGGAGGGCTCGGGGTCACAGATACGCAGTATTTT. It translates to CASSGGGLGVTDTQYF. This chain uses TRBV2 with TRBJ2-3, with 7 bases fitting TRBD2. Unmatched junction bases numbered 9, after V lost 4 bases and J lost 2 bases. The germline V gene has CDR1 SNHLY and CDR2 FYNNEI. This CDR3 region has 16 residues.

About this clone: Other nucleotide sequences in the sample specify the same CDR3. CDR3 nucleotide sequence: TGTGCCAGCAGTCGTAGCAATCAGCCCCAGCATTTT. Its translation: CASSRSNQPQHF. The rearrangement uses TRBV28 and TRBJ1-5, with unresolved D. The V end lost 5 bases, the J end lost 0 bases, and 2 bases lay between the germline ends. Germline V gives CDR1 MDHEN, CDR2 SYDVKM. The CDR3 consists of 12 residues.

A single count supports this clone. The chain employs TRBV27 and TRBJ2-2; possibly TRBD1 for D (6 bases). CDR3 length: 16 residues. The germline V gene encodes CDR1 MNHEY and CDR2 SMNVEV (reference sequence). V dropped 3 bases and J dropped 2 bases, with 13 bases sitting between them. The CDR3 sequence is CASSFRAGDNTGELFF. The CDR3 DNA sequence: TGTGCCAGCAGTTTTAGGGCAGGGGATAACACCGGGGAGCTGTTTTTT.

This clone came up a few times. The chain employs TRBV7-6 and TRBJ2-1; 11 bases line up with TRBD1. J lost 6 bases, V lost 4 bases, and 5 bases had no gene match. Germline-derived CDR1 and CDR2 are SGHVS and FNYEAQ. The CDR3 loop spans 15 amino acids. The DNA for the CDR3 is TGTGCCAGCAGCTATATGGACAGGGGGCTCAATGAGCAGTTCTTC. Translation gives CASSYMDRGLNEQFF.

CDR3 sequence reads: CASSDLGQGVFFSNQPQHF. The CDR3 region has the DNA TGTGCCAGCAGTGACTTGGGACAGGGGGTTTTTTTCAGCAATCAGCCCCAGCATTTT. The rearrangement joins TRBV27 to TRBJ1-5, with 11 bases identical to TRBD1. CDR3 length equals 19 residues. The ends lost 5 bases at V and 1 base at J; junction bases unmatched: 13. The germline gives CDR1 MNHEY, CDR2 SMNVEV (reference sequence).